One and the same sample provided the 29 T cell receptor beta chains below, sequenced in a study of shared clonotypes between healthy human individuals. Profiling relied on immunoSEQ multiplex PCR, and the TCRdb table lists in-frame clones only, not all of them. The sample records roughly 1,800,000 clones, about 95% being singletons. Naive CD8 cells lacked CD45RO and underwent positive selection for CCR7, leaving out terminally differentiated effector memory CD45RA+ cells. Sequencing used naive CD8+ T cells sorted from blood. All receptors derive from a man aged 18 to 29 in good health.

The chain is built from TRBV27 and TRBJ2-3; D could derive from TRBD1 or TRBD2 (6 bases each). The germline V gene encodes CDR1 MNHEY and CDR2 SMNVEV (reference sequence). Trimming pared 7 bases from V and 3 bases from J, leaving 17 bases between. CDR3 size: 15 residues. The CDR3 is CASTARGRGTDTQYF. The DNA of the CDR3 is TGTGCCAGCACCGCGCGGGGCAGGGGAACAGATACGCAGTATTTT.

V and J are TRBV4-2 and TRBJ2-1; D is unresolved. V was shortened by 0 bases and J by 6 bases, with 3 bases between the two germline ends. Looked up from germline, CDR1 is LGHNA and CDR2 is YNFKEQ. This CDR3 is 12 amino acids long. The CDR3 sequence is CASSQDTNEQFF. CDR3 nucleotides: TGTGCCAGCAGCCAAGACACCAATGAGCAGTTCTTC.

The sample holds one count of this clone. The genes are TRBV4-1 and TRBJ1-1; D uncertain. The V gene's germline CDR1 is MGHRA and CDR2 YSYEKL. The CDR3 is 16 amino acids. Between the trimmed V and J ends, which lost 0 bases and 4 bases, there was a span of 15 bases. CDR3 DNA sequence: TGCGCCAGCAGCCAAGATGGCTTCGCGGGTGGCACTGAAGCTTTCTTT. Amino acids: CASSQDGFAGGTEAFF.

CDR3 sequence (DNA): TGTGCCAGCAGCTTAGATTTCTACGAGCAGTACTTC. This translates into CASSLDFYEQYF. The chain uses TRBV7-9 and TRBJ2-7, with D hard to call. V gave up 1 base and J gave up 3 bases, with 4 bases separating them. CDR1 SEHNR and CDR2 FQNEAQ come from the germline V gene (reference sequence). The CDR3 is 12 amino acids.

The chain combines TRBV13 with TRBJ2-5; 9 nucleotides line up with TRBD1. This CDR3 has 17 residues. After removal of 4 bases from V and 4 bases from J, the junction contained 13 bases not matched to a gene. Germline V lookup: CDR1 PRHDT, CDR2 FYEKMQ (reference sequence). Here the CDR3 DNA reads TGTGCCAGCAGCTACAGCCTTTGGACAGGGGAGGGAGAGACCCAGTACTTC. Translating it yields CASSYSLWTGEGETQYF.

The rearrangement links TRBV7-9 to TRBJ2-7, with 7 bases lining up with TRBD1. CDR3 length: 14 residues. Trimming took 4 bases from V and 5 from J; bases not matched to a gene: 8. Germline values: CDR1 SEHNR, CDR2 FQNEAQ (reference sequence). The DNA for the CDR3 is TGTGCCAGCAGCTATTCGACAGGGATCAACGAGCAGTACTTC. The encoded protein is CASSYSTGINEQYF.

V is TRBV6-5 and J is TRBJ1-2; TRBD1 matches at 9 bases. Per germline, CDR1 MNHEY and CDR2 SVGAGI. Trimming took 3 bases from V and 8 from J; bases not matched to a gene: 7. This CDR3 contains 14 residues. The CDR3 sequence: CASSYSGQGRGYTF. The CDR3 DNA follows: TGTGCCAGCAGTTATTCGGGACAGGGAAGGGGCTACACCTTC.

A note on this clone: Within the sample, other DNA sequences also encode this same CDR3. CDR3 in DNA: TGTGCCAGCAGCTTAGGGGGGCCTTACGAGCAGTACTTC. It yields the protein CASSLGGPYEQYF. V is TRBV11-2 and J is TRBJ2-7, with D perhaps matching TRBD1 (6 bases). The CDR3 covers 13 residues. Trimming left V 1 base short and J 4 bases short, with 8 bases between. Germline values: CDR1 SGHAT, CDR2 FQNNGV.

The chain carries TRBV4-3 and TRBJ1-2; possible D gene TRBD1, 6 bases. Germline loops: CDR1 LGHNA, CDR2 YSLEER. Deletions cut 0 bases from V and 4 bases from J, with 12 bases between. The CDR3 runs to 15 residues. In DNA form, the CDR3 reads TGCGCCAGCAGCCAAGAGGGGGGGCCAAGCTATGGCTACACCTTC. This translates into CASSQEGGPSYGYTF.

The V gene is TRBV4-3, the J gene TRBJ2-3; no firm D call. This CDR3 is 16 amino acids long. V lost 6 bases and J lost 2, with 18 bases in between. In germline, CDR1 is LGHNA, CDR2 YSLEER. Here the CDR3 DNA reads TGCGCCAGCAGGGGTCGGGTTCAGGATCCCACAGATACGCAGTATTTT. It codes for CASRGRVQDPTDTQYF.

The chain is built from TRBV2 and TRBJ2-5; D gene uncertain. Trimming removed 6 bases from V and 1 base from J, with 12 bases in between. CDR1 is SNHLY and CDR2 is FYNNEI in the germline V gene. This CDR3 has 14 residues. The CDR3 reads CASSDMPPQETQYF. The DNA of the CDR3 is TGTGCCAGCAGCGATATGCCTCCCCAAGAGACCCAGTACTTC.

V gene TRBV18 combines with J gene TRBJ2-2, with unresolved D. This CDR3 has 13 residues. Trimming removed 4 bases at V and 3 bases at J, with 6 bases between. In germline, CDR1 is KGHSH, CDR2 LQKENI. The CDR3 here is CASSLSYTGELFF. In DNA form, the CDR3 reads TGTGCCAGCTCACTTAGTTACACCGGGGAGCTGTTTTTT.

The V and J genes are TRBV7-8 and TRBJ2-5; D is perhaps TRBD1 (5 bases). This CDR3 comprises 17 residues. The germline CDR1 and CDR2 sequences are SGHVS and FQNEAQ. The ends were cut back, 2 bases at V and 1 base at J, with 17 bases in the middle. CDR3 residues: CASSLFLLGPSQETQYF. The CDR3 nucleotides read TGTGCCAGCAGCTTATTCCTCCTGGGGCCGTCCCAAGAGACCCAGTACTTC.

This sequence joins TRBV4-3 and TRBJ1-5; D gene uncertain. The CDR3 consists of 13 residues. The V and J ends lost 1 base and 4 bases respectively, with 5 bases between them. Germline-derived CDR1 and CDR2 are LGHNA and YSLEER. Here the CDR3 DNA reads TGCGCCAGCAGCCAAGTTATAAATCAGCCCCAGCATTTT. Protein product: CASSQVINQPQHF.

The chain joins TRBV19 to TRBJ1-3; D gene unclear. CDR3 length equals 16 residues. In germline, CDR1 is LNHDA, CDR2 SQIVND (reference sequence). V lost 5 bases to trimming and J lost 0 bases, with 14 bases between them. CDR3 DNA sequence: TGTGCCAGTAGTCAATTCTCCCTGTACTCTGGAAACACCATATATTTT. Its translation is CASSQFSLYSGNTIYF.

V is TRBV30 and J is TRBJ1-1; 11 bases fit TRBD1. V shed 0 bases and J 2 bases; nucleotides not matched to a gene: 14. Germline assignment: CDR1 GTSNPN and CDR2 SVGIG (reference sequence). The CDR3 has 19 residues. The CDR3 protein is CAWSVSHGQGAWGNTEAFF. CDR3 DNA sequence: TGTGCCTGGAGTGTATCCCACGGACAGGGGGCGTGGGGAAACACTGAAGCTTTCTTT.

The genes are TRBV10-2 and TRBJ1-2; D unresolved. This CDR3 region has 14 residues. Germline CDR1 and CDR2: WSHSY and SAAADI. The ends were cut back, 4 bases at V and 4 bases at J, with 13 bases in the middle. The CDR3 loop reads CASSGEGAGYGYTF. CDR3 DNA sequence: TGCGCCAGCAGTGGAGAGGGCGCGGGCTATGGCTACACCTTC.

CDR3 residues: CASSSGDDTSMREQYF. CDR3 nucleotide sequence: TGTGCCAGCAGCTCCGGGGATGATACTAGTATGCGCGAGCAGTACTTC. The genes are TRBV7-9 and TRBJ2-7, with D possibly matching TRBD2 (5 bases). From germline, CDR1 is SEHNR and CDR2 FQNEAQ (reference sequence). V was cut by 4 bases and J by 6 bases, with 22 bases left in between. The CDR3 has 16 residues.

The chain carries TRBV19 and TRBJ1-1; weak D call: TRBD1 (5 bases). Germline V CDR1 and CDR2: LNHDA, SQIVND (reference sequence). The CDR3 is 16 amino acids. Trimming removed 5 bases from V and 0 bases from J, with 16 bases in between. This chain's CDR3 is CASSSPHEGLNTEAFF. CDR3 bases: TGTGCCAGTAGTTCCCCTCACGAGGGGTTGAACACTGAAGCTTTCTTT.

The CDR3 loop reads CASSLDLEEDPYEQYF. The CDR3 DNA sequence: TGTGCCAGCAGCTTAGATTTAGAGGAAGATCCCTACGAGCAGTACTTC. The rearrangement joins TRBV11-2 to TRBJ2-7; D is ambiguous. The germline V gene has CDR1 SGHAT and CDR2 FQNNGV. This CDR3 contains 16 residues. Trimming removed 0 bases at V and 2 bases at J, with 14 bases between.

The chain has TRBV5-6 and TRBJ2-1, with D tentatively TRBD2 (5 bases). The CDR3 totals 14 residues. Germline assignment: CDR1 SGHDT and CDR2 YYEEEE. V lost 1 base and J 8 bases, leaving 13 bases between the germline ends. DNA for the CDR3: TGTGCCAGCAGCTTGTATGGTAGCGTGTATGAGCAGTTCTTC. Its translation is CASSLYGSVYEQFF.

This chain uses TRBV10-2 with TRBJ2-7, with TRBD2 matching over 7 bases. Trimming at V came to 8 bases and at J to 4 bases, leaving 5 bases not matched to a gene. The CDR3 length is 12 residues. The germline gives CDR1 WSHSY, CDR2 SAAADI. This CDR3 is CASSAGYYEQYF. The CDR3 nucleotides are TGCGCCAGCTCAGCGGGGTATTACGAGCAGTACTTC.

V gene TRBV6-5 combines with J gene TRBJ2-7; 12 bases align to TRBD2. Germline V lookup: CDR1 MNHEY, CDR2 SVGAGI. The CDR3 runs 15 residues. With V trimmed by 4 bases and J by 2 bases, 3 bases remained unmatched. The CDR3 DNA sequence: TGTGCCAGCAGTTCTTGGACTAGCGGGGCCTACGAGCAGTACTTC. It specifies CASSSWTSGAYEQYF.

The chain recombines TRBV13 with TRBJ2-7; D gene uncertain. Germline V gene lookup returns CDR1 PRHDT and CDR2 FYEKMQ (reference sequence). The ends were cut back, 5 bases at V and 2 bases at J, with 13 bases in the middle. The CDR3 is made up of 14 amino acids. CDR3 protein: CASSLRSEPYEQYF. The DNA for the CDR3 is TGTGCCAGCAGCCTACGGTCAGAACCCTACGAGCAGTACTTC.

With respect to this clone: One junction end disagrees with the germline gene, perhaps due to a read error. This chain uses TRBV7-7 with TRBJ1-1; unclear D gene. CDR1 is SSHAT and CDR2 is FNYEAQ in the germline V gene (reference sequence). This CDR3 is 14 amino acids long. The CDR3 protein is CASSLDGNVAEAFF. CDR3 DNA sequence: TGTGCTAGCAGCTTAGATGGAAATGTCGCTGAAGCTTTCTTT. The complete variable domain, with remaining parts taken from reference TRBV7-7 and TRBJ1-1, reads GAGVSQSPRYKVTKRGQDVTLRCDPISSHATLYWYQQALGQGPEFLTYFNYEAQPDKSGLPSDRFSAERPEGSISTLTIQRTEQRDSAMYRCASSLDGNVAEAFFGQGTRLTVV.

The chain carries TRBV7-9 and TRBJ1-1, with 7 bases fitting TRBD1. Per the germline V gene, CDR1 is SEHNR and CDR2 is FQNEAQ (reference sequence). V lost 4 bases, J lost 2 bases, and 19 bases stayed unmatched. The CDR3 length is 19 residues. Here the CDR3 DNA reads TGTGCCAGCAGCTCCTCCCTAAGGGCCACAGGGGCTGAAAACACTGAAGCTTTCTTT. As protein: CASSSSLRATGAENTEAFF.

The chain recombines TRBV4-1 with TRBJ1-1; possibly TRBD1 for D (6 bases). The CDR3 loop spans 18 amino acids. Germline V gene data show CDR1 as MGHRA and CDR2 as YSYEKL. V was shortened by 1 base and J by 6 bases, with 24 bases between the two germline ends. The DNA for the CDR3 is TGCGCCAGCAGCCAAGTCCTACCCGCGGGGGGCGCAGGCCCTGAAGCTTTCTTT. Amino acid sequence: CASSQVLPAGGAGPEAFF.

This chain uses TRBV5-6 with TRBJ2-7; D is perhaps TRBD2 (7 bases). V was cut by 4 bases and J by 5 bases, with 13 bases left in between. The germline gives CDR1 SGHDT, CDR2 YYEEEE. This CDR3 is built from 13 residues. CDR3 bases: TGTGCCAGCAGCGAGGGGGGGTCCCACGAGCAGTACTTC. It specifies CASSEGGSHEQYF.

The chain uses TRBV28 and TRBJ2-7, with D tentatively TRBD2 (6 bases). The germline V gene encodes CDR1 MDHEN and CDR2 SYDVKM. The CDR3 is made up of 13 amino acids. V gave up 6 bases and J gave up 5 bases, with 14 bases separating them. The CDR3 nucleotides are TGTGCCAGCAGACAGAGGGAGGACGACGAGCAGTACTTC. Amino acids: CASRQREDDEQYF.